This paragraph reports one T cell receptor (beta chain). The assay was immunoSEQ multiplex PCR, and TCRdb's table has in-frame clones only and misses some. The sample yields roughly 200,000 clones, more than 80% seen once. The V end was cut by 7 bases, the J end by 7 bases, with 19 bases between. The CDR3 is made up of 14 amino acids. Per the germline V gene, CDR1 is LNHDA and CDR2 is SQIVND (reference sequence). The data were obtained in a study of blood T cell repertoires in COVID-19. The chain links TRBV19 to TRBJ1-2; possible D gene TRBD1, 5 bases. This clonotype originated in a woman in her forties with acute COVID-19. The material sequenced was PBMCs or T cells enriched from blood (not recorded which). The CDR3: CASIPWQGRGGYTF. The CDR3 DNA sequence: TGTGCCAGTATCCCATGGCAGGGCCGCGGTGGCTACACCTTC.